This T cell receptor beta chain was found in a study of spatial heterogeneity in lung cancer (dated 2019 in TCRdb). Study-wide context: Beta-chain transcripts were consistently detected in greater numbers than alpha-chain transcripts, which likely reflected higher beta-chain transcript abundance. Both alpha and beta chains were TCR-sequenced in samples taken at surgery, namely 220 tumor regions, roughly 64 matched nontumor lung samples and 50 to 60 PBMC samples. In the raw uncorrected reads, each unique combination of TCR and UMI appeared more than ten times on average. Nonsynonymous mutation counts, determined by whole-exome sequencing of tumor tissue, were related to TCR repertoire features. In non-small cell lung cancer, the study quantitatively compared TCR alpha and beta repertoires across several tumor regions, matched nontumor lung, and blood.

General findings and caveats noted by the study authors: Ubiquitous expanded tumor TCRs were found in blood more often at tumor resection than at routine follow-up. Additional single-cell paired TCR alpha and beta sequencing was considered necessary to confirm, at a functional level, the hypothesis that regional TCRs recognize regional mutations.

This clonotype has ten or more counts. No cognate antigen has been identified for it. Base qualities were left out, and no much larger clone turns up one base away. The CDR3 covers 14 residues, taking in both the cysteine and the phenylalanine. This entry keeps only the CDR3 DNA: 42 bases, framed from base 1. The CDR1 and CDR2 encoded by the germline V gene are SGHDT and YYEEEE. The germline V end is reduced by 4 bases and the J end by 6 bases; junction bases left unmatched: 7. The time point label corresponds to: sample taken at primary tumor resection. Donors were some 70 patients with early-stage, untreated non-small cell lung cancer from the lung TRACERx cohort. Whole RNA extracted from tumor and nontumor lung tissue, or from cryopreserved PBMC samples, was used for TCR sequencing without cell sorting. Only patients with enough RNA available from two or more tumor regions were chosen for TCR sequencing.

To prepare the library, 5' RACE was applied. Sequenced on a NextSeq 500. To allow correction of PCR and sequencing errors, the TCR library protocol tagged every TCR cDNA molecule with a unique molecular identifier. The paper's data handling went like this. TCR identification, UMI-based error correction and CDR3 extraction were all carried out with Decombinator tools. Expanded TCRs were defined as those above a frequency of 2 per 1,000, corresponding to the top 1% of the tumor frequency distribution. Renyi diversity was calculated using the R vegan package after each repertoire was subsampled 100 times to 5,000 TCRs. CDR3 similarity networks were built from amino acid triplet string-kernel similarity, connecting CDR3s with pairwise similarity above 0.82. The public reads were reprocessed in TCRdb via fastp at Q25 and MiXCR, keeping in-frame beta chains. Entries that share a CDR3 protein sequence are merged under the most common genes and DNA. TCRdb assigned the V and J calls; the authors' analysis was not used. Within this sample are more than 35,000 distinct CDR3 sequences, with roughly 5.4% of them counted one time only. The ten biggest clones cover about 25% of the sample.

The clonotype originates from a female donor with early-stage non-small cell lung cancer. In this chain, TRBV5-6 is recombined with TRBJ2-4, with 7 junctional bases fitting TRBD2. The sequencing here drew on PBMCs, taken at surgery. The DNA reads TGTGCCAGCAGCCCAATAGCGGGCTTAAACATTCAGTACTTC. Its coded protein is CASSPIAGLNIQYF.